This passage covers 20 T cell receptor beta chains from one sample sequenced in a study of Graves' ophthalmopathy and Graves' hyperthyroidism. RNA transcripts were the source from which TCR beta CDR3 regions were amplified. The first round was an RT-PCR with HTBI primers, and the second round was a multiplex PCR. One entry per CDR3 protein, called by TCRdb with MiXCR from the multiplex PCR reads. This sample has 350,000 to 450,000 distinct CDR3 sequences, with roughly 18% found just once. The sequenced sample consisted of peripheral blood. The receptors stem from a woman under 30 with Graves' ophthalmopathy.

This clonotype has ten or more counts. The chain uses TRBV5-1 and TRBJ1-6; 9 bases match TRBD1. This CDR3 is 16 amino acids long. After removal of 4 bases from V and 7 bases from J, the junction contained 9 bases not matched to a gene. Germline V gene data show CDR1 as SGHRS and CDR2 as YFSETQ. The CDR3 is CASSPYPGTGNSPLHF. The CDR3 bases are TGCGCCAGCAGCCCATATCCCGGGACAGGGAATTCACCCCTCCACTTT. Full variable domain (remainder filled in from reference TRBV5-1 and TRBJ1-6): KAGVTQTPRYLIKTRGQQVTLSCSPISGHRSVSWYQQTPGQGLQFLFEYFSETQRNKGNFPGRFSGRQFSNSRSEMNVSTLELGDSALYLCASSPYPGTGNSPLHFGNGTRLTVT.

The rearrangement joins TRBV28 to TRBJ1-2, with D possibly TRBD1 on 5 matching bases. CDR1 is MDHEN, CDR2 SYDVKM, per germline. The CDR3 is 13 amino acids. V lost 11 bases and J lost 0, with 13 bases in between. DNA of the CDR3: TGTGCCCTCAGGGATCCCTCTAACTATGGCTACACCTTC. Translating it yields CALRDPSNYGYTF.

This clonotype was detected ten times or more. This rearrangement joins TRBV10-2 to TRBJ2-5; 11 nucleotides align to TRBD2. The CDR3 has 15 amino acids. Germline trimming cut 4 bases from V and 1 base from J; bases unmatched to any gene: 2. The V gene's germline CDR1 is WSHSY and CDR2 SAAADI. This CDR3 is CASSVTSGGQETQYF. The CDR3 DNA sequence: TGCGCCAGCAGTGTAACTAGCGGGGGCCAAGAGACCCAGTACTTC.

This sequence joins TRBV28 and TRBJ2-7, with a possible D match to TRBD1 (5 bases). Germline lookup yields CDR1 MDHEN and CDR2 SYDVKM. The CDR3 has 15 residues. Trimming shortened V by 4 bases and J by 0 bases, and 13 bases separated the two germline ends. The CDR3 nucleotides read TGTGCCAGCAGTTCGCTCACAGGAATCTCCTACGAGCAGTACTTC. Its translation: CASSSLTGISYEQYF.

This clonotype was observed at least ten times. The chain couples TRBV28 to TRBJ2-2, with 8 bases lining up with TRBD2. This CDR3 is built from 16 residues. With V trimmed by 6 bases and J by 3 bases, 9 bases remained unmatched. Germline-derived CDR1 and CDR2 are MDHEN and SYDVKM. The CDR3 sequence: CASSQRGQSDTGELFF. CDR3 bases: TGTGCCAGCAGCCAGCGGGGGCAGTCTGACACCGGGGAGCTGTTTTTT.

This clonotype was counted at least ten times. This chain joins TRBV24-1 and TRBJ2-3, with D perhaps matching TRBD1 (6 bases). The CDR3 loop spans 14 amino acids. Germline values: CDR1 KGHDR, CDR2 SFDVKD. The germline V and J ends were trimmed by 4 bases and 6 bases, with 13 bases remaining between them. The CDR3 here is CATSEYREGDTQYF. CDR3 DNA sequence: TGTGCCACCAGTGAATACAGGGAAGGGGATACGCAGTATTTT.

This chain links TRBV7-2 with TRBJ2-7; D gene ambiguous. V lost 4 bases and J 0 bases, leaving 10 bases between the germline ends. The CDR3 spans 14 residues. Germline CDR1 and CDR2: SGHTA and FQGNSA. For the CDR3, the DNA is TGTGCCAGCAGCTGGGTCATAAGCTCCTACGAGCAGTACTTC. Translation gives CASSWVISSYEQYF.

This clonotype was seen at least ten times. The chain uses TRBV6-2 or TRBV6-3 and TRBJ1-1; perhaps TRBD1 as D (5 bases). V was cut by 5 bases and J by 4 bases, with 11 bases left in between. CDR3 length: 13 amino acids. Germline CDR1 and CDR2: MNHEY and SVGEGT. For the CDR3, the DNA is TGTGCCAGCAGTCAGGGATTCACCACTGAAGCTTTCTTT. Amino acid sequence: CASSQGFTTEAFF.

This sequence joins TRBV28 and TRBJ1-1; D may be TRBD1 (6 bases). Trimming took off 1 base at V and 3 bases at J, with 21 bases between the two ends. In germline, CDR1 is MDHEN, CDR2 SYDVKM. The CDR3 has 18 amino acids. The CDR3 nucleotides are TGTGCCAGCAGTTTATCCGGCAGGGGCCTCTTAGTTGACACTGAAGCTTTCTTT. Amino acid sequence: CASSLSGRGLLVDTEAFF. Looking up the rest from reference TRBV28 and TRBJ1-1 gives the full variable domain: DVKVTQSSRYLVKRTGEKVFLECVQDMDHENMFWYRQDPGLGLRLIYFSYDVKMKEKGDIPEGYSVSREKKERFSLILESASTNQTSMYLCASSLSGRGLLVDTEAFFGQGTRLTVV.

This clonotype was picked up a small number of times. The genes are TRBV18 and TRBJ2-5, with 9 positions matching TRBD1. The V segment lost 4 bases and the J segment 9 bases; nucleotides outside the gene matches: 6. The CDR3 covers 13 residues. Germline V gene lookup returns CDR1 KGHSH and CDR2 LQKENI. The CDR3 loop is CASSRDRAKAQYF. In DNA, the CDR3 is TGTGCCAGCTCACGGGACAGGGCAAAGGCCCAGTACTTC.

There are many counts of this clonotype. This chain connects TRBV28 to TRBJ2-5; the match to TRBD2 covers 12 bases. V shed 3 bases, J shed 3 bases, and the junction held 2 bases outside the gene matches. The CDR3 runs 15 residues. The germline gives CDR1 MDHEN, CDR2 SYDVKM. The CDR3: CASSFRTSGKETQYF. CDR3 DNA sequence: TGTGCCAGCAGTTTTAGGACTAGCGGGAAAGAGACCCAGTACTTC.

This chain joins TRBV28 and TRBJ2-5; D unresolved. Germline assignment: CDR1 MDHEN and CDR2 SYDVKM. This CDR3 has 15 residues. V lost 7 bases, J lost 3 bases, and 18 bases lay in between. CDR3 DNA sequence: TGTGCCAGCACCATGTCTCGGGTAGCAAAAGAGACCCAGTACTTC. This translates into CASTMSRVAKETQYF.

This clonotype showed up many times. The V call is TRBV30, the J call TRBJ1-2; 10 positions match TRBD1. Germline V gene sequence: CDR1 GTSNPN, CDR2 SVGIG (reference sequence). V lost 3 bases and J lost 2; bases outside the gene matches: 3. This CDR3 comprises 14 residues. The CDR3 protein is CAWRGQGPNYGYTF. In DNA, the CDR3 is TGTGCCTGGAGGGGACAGGGGCCAAACTATGGCTACACCTTC.

This clonotype appeared a single time. The gene calls are TRBV7-2 and TRBJ1-5; D not certain. The V gene lost 2 bases and the J gene lost 7 bases, with 6 bases spanning the gap. Germline CDR1 is SGHTA and CDR2 is FQGNSA. The length of the CDR3 is 12 residues. CDR3 in DNA: TGTGCCAGCAGCTTAAGCAGCCAGCCCCAGCATTTT. Its protein is CASSLSSQPQHF.

This clonotype was observed once. The chain couples TRBV12-3 or TRBV12-4 to TRBJ1-5; tentative D call: TRBD1 (6 bases). The CDR3 totals 15 residues. The ends were cut back, 3 bases at V and 9 bases at J, with 18 bases in the middle. For the CDR3, the DNA is TGTGCCAGCAGTTTCGGGGGGCGGGCAATCATGCCCCAGCATTTT. Its translation: CASSFGGRAIMPQHF.

This clonotype was recorded a few times. The chain has TRBV4-2 and TRBJ1-3; D ambiguous. The CDR3 sequence is 16 residues long. Germline CDR1 LGHNA, CDR2 YNFKEQ. Trimming pared 4 bases from V and 2 bases from J, leaving 15 bases between. The CDR3 spells CASSPSKPMAGNTIYF. CDR3 coding DNA: TGTGCCAGCAGCCCGTCAAAACCAATGGCTGGAAACACCATATATTTT.

This clonotype was seen many times. CDR3 sequence reads: CASSLGGQGQQPQHF. CDR3 in DNA: TGTGCCAGCAGTTTAGGGGGACAGGGTCAACAGCCCCAGCATTTT. This sequence joins TRBV27 and TRBJ1-5, with 9 bases matching TRBD1. The V gene end was trimmed by 2 bases and the J gene end by 7 bases; junction bases not matched to a gene: 6. Per germline, CDR1 MNHEY and CDR2 SMNVEV (reference sequence). This CDR3 has 15 amino acids.

This clonotype showed up many times. This chain joins TRBV2 and TRBJ2-7, with TRBD1 identical over 12 bases. Trimming took 1 base from V and 2 from J; bases not matched to a gene: 3. The germline V gene encodes CDR1 SNHLY and CDR2 FYNNEI. The CDR3 spans 16 residues. This CDR3 reads CASSEEGQGATYEQYF. As DNA, the CDR3 is TGTGCCAGCAGTGAAGAGGGACAGGGGGCCACCTACGAGCAGTACTTC.

The rearrangement links TRBV28 to TRBJ1-1; D remains ambiguous. This CDR3 has 14 residues. Germline V gives CDR1 MDHEN, CDR2 SYDVKM. The V end lost 3 bases, the J end lost 1 base, and 9 bases lay between the germline ends. The CDR3 DNA is TGTGCCAGCAGTTTGATTCGGCAGAACACTGAAGCTTTCTTT. It yields the protein CASSLIRQNTEAFF.

This clonotype showed up many times. The V call is TRBV7-2, the J call TRBJ2-4, with 8 bases matching TRBD1. V shed 4 bases and J 5 bases; nucleotides not matched to a gene: 1. Per germline, CDR1 SGHTA and CDR2 FQGNSA. This CDR3 is 13 amino acids long. CDR3 region: CASSSTGENIQYF. The CDR3 nucleotides are TGTGCCAGCAGCTCGACAGGGGAAAACATTCAGTACTTC.